This T cell receptor beta chain was sequenced during a study of T cell repertoires in cytomegalovirus infection. There are a few counts of this clonotype. Its antigen remains unknown. Study results and caveats: People with CMV and the relevant HLA were identified by cumulative public TCR beta family frequency.

Between the trimmed V and J ends, which lost 0 bases and 1 base, there was a span of 8 bases. CDR3 size: 14 residues. Looked up from germline, CDR1 is SGHRS and CDR2 is YFSETQ. TCRdb itself ran the reads through MiXCR, one entry per CDR3 protein. The sample holds a few hundred thousand distinct CDR3 sequences, around a third seen once. The chain joins TRBV5-1 to TRBJ2-7, with D possibly matching TRBD1 (6 bases). This sample comprised cultured PBMCs, obtained from culture after CMV antigen stimulation. The clonotype was recovered from a human donor in good health (CMV status not recorded). Some clones in this sample may be carry-over from other donors' samples. The DNA for the CDR3 is TGCGCCAGCAGCTTGGATACAGGGTCCTACGAGCAGTACTTC. This encodes CASSLDTGSYEQYF.